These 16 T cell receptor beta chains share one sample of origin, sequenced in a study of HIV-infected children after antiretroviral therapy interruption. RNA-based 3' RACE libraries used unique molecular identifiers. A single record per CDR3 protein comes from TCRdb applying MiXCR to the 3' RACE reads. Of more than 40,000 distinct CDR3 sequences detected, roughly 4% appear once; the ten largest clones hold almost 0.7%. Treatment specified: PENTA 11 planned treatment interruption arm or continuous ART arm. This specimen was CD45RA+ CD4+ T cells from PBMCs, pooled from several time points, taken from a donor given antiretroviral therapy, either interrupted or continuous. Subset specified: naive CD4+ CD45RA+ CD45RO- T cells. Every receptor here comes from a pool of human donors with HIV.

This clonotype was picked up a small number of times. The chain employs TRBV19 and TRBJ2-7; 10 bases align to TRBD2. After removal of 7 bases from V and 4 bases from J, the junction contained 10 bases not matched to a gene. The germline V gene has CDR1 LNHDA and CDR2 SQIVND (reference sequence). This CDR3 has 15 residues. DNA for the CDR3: TGTGCCAGTAACCCGAGCGGGGGGGCCATTTACGAGCAGTACTTC. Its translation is CASNPSGGAIYEQYF.

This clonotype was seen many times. CDR3 sequence: CASRRDSYEQYF. The CDR3 coding sequence is TGTGCCAGCAGACGGGACAGCTACGAGCAGTACTTC. J is TRBJ2-7 and V is TRBV6-2 or TRBV6-3; the match to TRBD1 covers 7 bases. The CDR3 loop spans 12 amino acids. The V and J ends lost 6 bases and 3 bases, in that order; junction bases with no gene match: 2. Germline CDR1 reads MNHEY; CDR2 reads SVGEGT.

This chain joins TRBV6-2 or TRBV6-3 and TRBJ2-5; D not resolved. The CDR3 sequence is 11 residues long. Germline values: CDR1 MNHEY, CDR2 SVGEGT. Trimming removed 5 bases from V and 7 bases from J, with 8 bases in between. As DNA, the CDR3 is TGTGCCAGCAGTACCGTGGGGACCCAGTACTTC. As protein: CASSTVGTQYF.

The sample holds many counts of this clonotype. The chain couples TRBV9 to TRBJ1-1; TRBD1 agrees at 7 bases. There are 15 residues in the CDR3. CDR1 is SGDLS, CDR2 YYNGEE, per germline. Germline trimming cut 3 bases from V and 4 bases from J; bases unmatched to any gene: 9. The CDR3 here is CASSAEGAPSTEAFF. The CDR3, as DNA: TGTGCCAGCAGCGCTGAGGGGGCGCCGAGCACTGAAGCTTTCTTT.

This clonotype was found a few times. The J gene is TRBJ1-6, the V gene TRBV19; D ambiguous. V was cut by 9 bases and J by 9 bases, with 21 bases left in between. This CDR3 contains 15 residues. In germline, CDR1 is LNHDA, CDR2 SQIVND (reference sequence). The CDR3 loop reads CASSLAGFRGSPLHF. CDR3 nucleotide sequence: TGTGCCAGCAGCCTGGCGGGCTTTCGGGGTTCACCCCTCCACTTT.

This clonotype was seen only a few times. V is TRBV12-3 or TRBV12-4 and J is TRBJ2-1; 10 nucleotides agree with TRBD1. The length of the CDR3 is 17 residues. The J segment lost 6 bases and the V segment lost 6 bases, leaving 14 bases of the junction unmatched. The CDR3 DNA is TGTGCCAGCAGCCCTGAGGGTTACGGGACAGGGGTCAATGAGCAGTTCTTC. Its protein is CASSPEGYGTGVNEQFF.

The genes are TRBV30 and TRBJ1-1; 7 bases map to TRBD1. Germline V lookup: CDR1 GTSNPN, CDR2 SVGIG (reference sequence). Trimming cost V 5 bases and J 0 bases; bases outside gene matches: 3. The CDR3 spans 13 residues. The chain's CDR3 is CAWCRGVNTEAFF. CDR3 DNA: TGTGCCTGGTGCAGGGGGGTGAACACTGAAGCTTTCTTT.

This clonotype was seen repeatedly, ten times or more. The chain's CDR3 is CASTYDGNTIYF. The CDR3 nucleotides read TGTGCCAGCACGTACGATGGAAACACCATATATTTT. This chain joins TRBV12-3 or TRBV12-4 and TRBJ1-3; no clear D gene. V was cut by 7 bases and J by 3 bases, with 7 bases left in between. The CDR3 length is 12 residues.

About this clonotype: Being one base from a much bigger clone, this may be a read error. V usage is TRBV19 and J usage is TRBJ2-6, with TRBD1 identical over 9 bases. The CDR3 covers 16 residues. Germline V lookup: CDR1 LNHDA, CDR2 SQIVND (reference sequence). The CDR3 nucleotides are TGTGCCAGTAGTGGGGGACAGGGCTTTGGGACCAACGTCCTGACTTTC. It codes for CASSGGQGFGTNVLTF.

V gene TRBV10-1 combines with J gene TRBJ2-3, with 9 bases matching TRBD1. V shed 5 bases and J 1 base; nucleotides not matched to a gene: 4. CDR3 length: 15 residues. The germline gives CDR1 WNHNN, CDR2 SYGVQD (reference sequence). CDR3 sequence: CASSSQGAGTDTQYF. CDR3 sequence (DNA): TGCGCCAGCAGTTCACAGGGGGCTGGCACAGATACGCAGTATTTT.

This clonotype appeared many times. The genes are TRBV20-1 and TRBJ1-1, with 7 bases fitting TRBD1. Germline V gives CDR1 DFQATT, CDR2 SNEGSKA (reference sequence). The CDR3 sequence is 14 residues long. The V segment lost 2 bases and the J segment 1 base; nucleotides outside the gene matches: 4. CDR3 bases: TGCAGTGCTAGACCAGGGACAGCGAACACTGAAGCTTTCTTT. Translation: CSARPGTANTEAFF.

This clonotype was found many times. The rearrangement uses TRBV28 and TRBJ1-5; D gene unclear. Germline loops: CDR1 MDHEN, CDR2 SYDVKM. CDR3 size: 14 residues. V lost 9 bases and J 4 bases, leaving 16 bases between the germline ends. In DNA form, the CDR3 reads TGTGCCAGTCGAGTTGGTTCGCGGAATCAGCCCCAGCATTTT. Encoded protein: CASRVGSRNQPQHF.

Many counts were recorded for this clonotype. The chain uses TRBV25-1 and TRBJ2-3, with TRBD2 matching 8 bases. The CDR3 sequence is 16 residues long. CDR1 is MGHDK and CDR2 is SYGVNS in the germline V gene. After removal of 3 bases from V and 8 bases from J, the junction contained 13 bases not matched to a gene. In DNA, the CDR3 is TGTGCCAGCAGTGACGATAGCGGGGATACAAGAGGTACGCAGTATTTT. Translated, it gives CASSDDSGDTRGTQYF.

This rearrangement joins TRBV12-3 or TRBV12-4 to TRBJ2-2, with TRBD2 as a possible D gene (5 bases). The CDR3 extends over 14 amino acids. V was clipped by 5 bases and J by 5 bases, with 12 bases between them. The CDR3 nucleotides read TGTGCCAGCAGTCCAGGACTCGGGACCGGGGAGCTGTTTTTT. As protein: CASSPGLGTGELFF.

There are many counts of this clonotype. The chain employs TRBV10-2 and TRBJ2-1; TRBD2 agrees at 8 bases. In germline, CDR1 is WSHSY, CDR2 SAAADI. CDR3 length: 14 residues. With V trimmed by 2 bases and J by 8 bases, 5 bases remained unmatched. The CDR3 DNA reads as TGCGCCAGCAGTGAGCAGCGGGGGAAGTATGAGCAGTTCTTC. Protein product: CASSEQRGKYEQFF.

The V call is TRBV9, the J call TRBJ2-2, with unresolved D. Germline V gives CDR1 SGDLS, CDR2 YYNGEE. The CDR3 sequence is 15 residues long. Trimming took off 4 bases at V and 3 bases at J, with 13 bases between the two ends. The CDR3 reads CASSPQNLDTGELFF. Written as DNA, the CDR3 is TGTGCCAGCAGCCCCCAGAATCTAGACACCGGGGAGCTGTTTTTT. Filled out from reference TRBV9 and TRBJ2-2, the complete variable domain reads DSGVTQTPKHLITATGQRVTLRCSPRSGDLSVYWYQQSLDQGLQFLIQYYNGEERAKGNILERFSAQQFPDLHSELNLSSLELGDSALYFCASSPQNLDTGELFFGEGSRLTVL.